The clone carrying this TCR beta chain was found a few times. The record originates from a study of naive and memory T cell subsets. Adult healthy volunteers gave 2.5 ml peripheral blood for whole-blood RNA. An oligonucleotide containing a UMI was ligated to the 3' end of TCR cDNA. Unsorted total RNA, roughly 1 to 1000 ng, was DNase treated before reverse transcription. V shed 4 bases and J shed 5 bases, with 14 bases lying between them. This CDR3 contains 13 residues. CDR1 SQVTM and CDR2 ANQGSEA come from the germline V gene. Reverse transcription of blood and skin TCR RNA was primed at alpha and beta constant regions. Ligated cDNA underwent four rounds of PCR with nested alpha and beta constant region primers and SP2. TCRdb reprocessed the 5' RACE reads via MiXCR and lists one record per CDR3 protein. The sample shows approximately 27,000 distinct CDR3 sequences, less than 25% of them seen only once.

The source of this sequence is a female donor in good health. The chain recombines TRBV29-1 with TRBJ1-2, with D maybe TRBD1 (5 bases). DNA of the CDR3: TGCAGCGTTGTTGGAGGGGTTGGTTATGGCTACACCTTC. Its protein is CSVVGGVGYGYTF.